The following is a T cell receptor beta chain sequence with its context. Its antigen is unidentified. Pools of viral peptides were used by the ViraFEST assay to expand antigen-specific CD4+ T cells ahead of sequencing. CD4+ T cells were isolated after about eleven days of culture. All vaccine recipients tested negative for nucleocapsid antibodies and had never contracted SARS-CoV-2 infection. Researchers swapped half the medium for IL-2 medium on both days 3 and 7. This sample is drawn from a study of vaccination effects on CD4 cells after COVID-19. Assay: immunoSEQ multiplex PCR; the TCRdb copy retains only in-frame clones and omits some. The sample holds approximately 23,000 clones; 60% to 80% are singletons and the top ten take around 10%. The germline gives CDR1 ENHRY, CDR2 SYGVKD. The CDR3 sequence is 13 residues long. Trimming cost V 6 bases and J 3 bases, with 12 bases left between them. Findings and caveats of the study: In vaccinees who were healthy, merely 1 out of 255 vaccine-induced clones cross-reacted with common cold coronaviruses. Early timepoints after infection were absent, and convalescent patients were few in the study. Pronounced clonal contraction occurred in clones induced by infection and by vaccine late after vaccination.

V and J are TRBV10-3 and TRBJ2-7; possibly TRBD2 for D (6 bases). Sequenced here: CD4+ T cells from PBMCs cultured with HCoV-NL63 spike peptides, sampled before COVID-19 vaccination. This clonotype was sampled from a human donor who received a COVID-19 vaccine. The CDR3 region has the DNA TGTGCCATCAGCCGGGAGCGAAACTACGAGCAGTACTTC. Protein: CAISRERNYEQYF.